In its sample, the clone carrying this TCR beta chain was seen once. Its target is not known. V lost 5 bases and J lost 4; bases outside the gene matches: 12. This CDR3 comprises 15 residues. CDR1 and CDR2 (germline): SGDLS, YYNGEE. PCR involved 60 Vbeta and 13 Jbeta primers. Sequencing used immunoSEQ multiplex PCR; TCRdb keeps in-frame clones, though not all of them. The sample holds a few hundred thousand clones; about nine tenths are singletons and the top ten take about 1.7%. This sample was included in a study of cytomegalovirus exposure and HLA in healthy donors. Study background: Inside one of the first data releases sat about 91 million unique TCRs taken from HLA-typed donors. Membership in the Caucasian-associated ancestry cluster was found for 81% of roughly 360 genotyped donors.

Donors were ostensibly healthy at sampling, although undocumented immune exposures were probable. Study conclusions and caveats: Most TCR sequences were seen very rarely across donors, but some public TCRs occurred in many.

J is TRBJ2-7 and V is TRBV9; 7 positions agree with TRBD1. The sequence was collected from a girl aged 2-10 years in good health and CMV-seronegative. Sequenced input: PBMCs. The CDR3 DNA reads TGTGCCAGCAGTGCGGCCGACAGGGAAGGATACGAGCAGTACTTC. It specifies CASSAADREGYEQYF.